Sequencing of this T cell receptor beta chain was carried out in a study of chemoradiotherapy in HPV16-positive cancers (dated by TCRdb to the early 2020s). Describing the broader study: Using functional T-cell assays on cells from a couple of HPV16-positive patients, the researchers defined candidate HPV-specific T-cell clones and common TCR motifs. TCR repertoires from around 80 patients with HPV-related cancers were then used to track the candidate HPV-specific TCRs and motifs. Whether T-cell immunity against the HPV oncoproteins E6 and E7 changes during chemoradiotherapy and whether survival is affected by this immunity were examined in the study. On the study overall, not on this receptor specifically: Among HPV16-positive patients, expansion of HPV-responsive T cells during chemoradiotherapy was associated with better recurrence-free survival. Expansion of candidate HPV-specific clones and E7-related TCR motifs was observed in the tumor microenvironment during treatment, whereas no such expansion was observed for non-HPV-specific T cells. The functional definition of HPV-specific T cells was derived from only two HPV16-positive patients, and the survival association was reported for HPV16-positive patients.

Because repertoires were sampled repeatedly during chemoradiotherapy, clonal expansion in the tumor microenvironment could be followed. The library was obtained by the immunoSEQ multiplex PCR assay. TCRdb took over this immuneACCESS table, retaining in-frame rearrangements with V and J assigned. Such tables are incomplete; in checked studies, under half of the missing clones stem from an unresolved V gene, and the remainder is unexplained. The sample table shows some 1,300 clones, and under 95% are seen once. Roughly 5.7% of the sample is held by the ten biggest clonotypes. Of note for this clone: No antigen is known for it. One base away there is no much larger clone; base qualities are not given.

Clipping removes 6 bases from V and 7 bases from J, with 11 as the unmatched junction base count. From its cysteine to its phenylalanine, the CDR3 spans 15 amino acids. Kept here is only the CDR3 DNA, which spans 45 bases and is read in frame from base 1. CDR1 is given as SGHAT and CDR2 as FQNNGV, both from the germline V gene. The receptor was isolated from a human donor with HPV-associated anogenital cancer. The chain is made from TRBV11-2 and TRBJ2-1; 8 nucleotides in the junction match TRBD1. The starting material was tumor tissue, obtained from a patient who underwent chemoradiotherapy. The DNA reads as follows: TGTGCCAGCAGTCAATACAGGGGGGAGTGGAATGAGCAGTTCTTC. Its translation is CASSQYRGEWNEQFF. Supplemented by the reference TRBV11-2 and TRBJ2-1 proteins around the CDR3, the complete variable domain is EAGVAQSPRYKIIEKRQSVAFWCNPISGHATLYWYQQILGQGPKLLIQFQNNGVVDDSQLPKDRFSAERLKGVDSTLKIQPAKLEDSAVYLCASSQYRGEWNEQFFGPGTRLTVL.